The clone carrying this T cell receptor beta chain was counted at least ten times. This record comes from a study of T-cell memory formation after mild COVID-19. This CDR3 spans 16 amino acids. V lost 0 bases and J lost 2; bases outside the gene matches: 4. Germline V gene lookup returns CDR1 MGHRA and CDR2 YSYEKL. TCRdb fed the 5' RACE reads into MiXCR, producing one record per CDR3 protein. The sample includes almost 550,000 distinct CDR3 sequences, approximately 20% of them seen just once. Sequencing was performed on PBMCs or a T cell subset sorted from them (not recorded which). The V call is TRBV4-1, the J call TRBJ2-5; the match to TRBD1 covers 9 bases. The origin of this receptor is an adult woman who had mild COVID-19 (a few samples of this study predate the infection). Cell type and time point are not known. The CDR3 here is CASSQEQTGGQETQYF. CDR3 coding DNA: TGCGCCAGCAGCCAAGAACAGACAGGGGGTCAAGAGACCCAGTACTTC.